The T cell receptor (beta chain) described here comes from a study of vaccination effects on CD4 cells after COVID-19. Study-level background: Early samples were taken at day +14, late at days +241, +227, +161. Culturing of a few million PBMC per well took place with approximately 9.3 IU/ml IL-2 and around 10 ug/ml peptides. Overall study results and limits: There were few convalescent patients in the study and no early post-infection timepoints.

This clone was seen a single time. Its antigen is unidentified. In germline, CDR1 is GTSNPN, CDR2 SVGIG (reference sequence). V was clipped by 3 bases and J by 0 bases, with 8 bases between them. This CDR3 region has 13 residues. The table came from immunoSEQ multiplex PCR; TCRdb's copy has only in-frame clones and leaves some out. In the table there are 50,000 or so clones, around 80% of which are singletons. CD4+ T cells were isolated after 10 days of culture. According to PCR results, the person was infected with SARS-CoV-2 between March and December 2020. Of the BNT162b2 and mRNA-1273 vaccines, participants received two doses of one or the other. IL-2 medium took the place of half the medium on both days 3 and 7.

Specimen: CD4+ T cells from PBMCs cultured without peptide, collected after COVID-19 vaccination. This receptor was obtained from a human donor who had a prior SARS-CoV-2 infection. V is TRBV30 and J is TRBJ2-5, with a weak D call TRBD1 (5 bases). CDR3 sequence (DNA): TGTGCCTGGAGCAGACAGAACCAAGAGACCCAGTACTTC. This translates into CAWSRQNQETQYF.